Below are 9 T cell receptor beta chains sequenced from a single sample in a study of OX40 agonist ivuxolimab in advanced cancers. The method was immunoSEQ multiplex PCR; TCRdb's version includes in-frame clones alone and lacks a portion of them. This sample has roughly 42,000 clones, with 85% to 95% found just once. Sequencing used CD4+ or CD8+ T cells sorted from blood, obtained in a trial of the OX40 agonist ivuxolimab. Receptor source: an adult with an advanced solid tumor such as melanoma, head and neck, liver or kidney cancer.

The chain joins TRBV6-5 to TRBJ2-5; 9 bases agree with TRBD1. The CDR3 sequence is 15 residues long. CDR1 and CDR2 from the germline V gene are MNHEY and SVGAGI. The J segment lost 5 bases and the V segment lost 5 bases, leaving 9 bases of the junction unmatched. CDR3 coding DNA: TGTGCCAGCAGTCTTACAGGGGGCCTGGGGGAGACCCAGTACTTC. This encodes CASSLTGGLGETQYF.

The chain links TRBV9 to TRBJ2-5, with TRBD2 identical over 11 bases. V dropped 3 bases and J dropped 1; count of bases not matched to a gene: 5. Germline values: CDR1 SGDLS, CDR2 YYNGEE. The CDR3 sequence is 16 residues long. The CDR3: CASSGRGLAAQETQYF. As DNA, the CDR3 is TGTGCCAGCAGCGGGCGGGGACTAGCGGCCCAAGAGACCCAGTACTTC.

The CDR3 DNA follows: TGTGCCAGCAGCTTGGTCGTGGATCCATCTTTTGGGGCCAACGTCCTGACTTTC. Its translation is CASSLVVDPSFGANVLTF. V usage is TRBV5-6 and J usage is TRBJ2-6; no clear D gene. Germline V gene lookup returns CDR1 SGHDT and CDR2 YYEEEE. Deletions cut 0 bases from V and 3 bases from J, with 16 bases between. CDR3 length equals 18 residues.

This sequence joins TRBV15 and TRBJ2-5; D is unclear. The V gene's germline CDR1 is LNHNV and CDR2 YYDKDF (reference sequence). V lost 7 bases and J 0 bases, leaving 3 bases between the germline ends. There are 11 residues in the CDR3. CDR3 in amino acids: CATKNQETQYF. CDR3 in DNA: TGTGCCACCAAGAACCAAGAGACCCAGTACTTC.

The chain joins TRBV15 to TRBJ2-3; maybe TRBD1 (6 bases). This CDR3 region has 17 residues. Germline CDR1 and CDR2: LNHNV and YYDKDF (reference sequence). Trimming pared 3 bases from V and 2 bases from J, leaving 18 bases between. Written as DNA, the CDR3 is TGTGCCACCAGCAGCAGTGGGGACACAGGGTCCACAGATACGCAGTATTTT. Residues: CATSSSGDTGSTDTQYF. Filled out from reference TRBV15 and TRBJ2-3, the complete variable domain reads DAMVIQNPRYQVTQFGKPVTLSCSQTLNHNVMYWYQQKSSQAPKLLFHYYDKDFNNEADTPDNFQSRRPNTSFCFLDIRSPGLGDTAMYLCATSSSGDTGSTDTQYFGPGTRLTVL.

This chain uses TRBV11-2 with TRBJ2-5; 9 positions match TRBD1. Germline CDR1 and CDR2: SGHAT and FQNNGV. The CDR3 loop spans 13 amino acids. Trimming cost V 7 bases and J 4 bases; bases outside gene matches: 4. The CDR3 here is CASKSTGGETQYF. The CDR3 DNA is TGTGCCAGCAAATCGACAGGGGGAGAGACCCAGTACTTC.

V gene TRBV6-5 combines with J gene TRBJ1-5; the match to TRBD1 covers 10 bases. This CDR3 contains 15 residues. Germline CDR1 reads MNHEY; CDR2 reads SVGAGI. V dropped 6 bases and J dropped 4; count of bases not matched to a gene: 6. CDR3 region: CASSQGTGENQPQHF. CDR3 sequence (DNA): TGTGCCAGCAGCCAAGGGACAGGGGAAAATCAGCCCCAGCATTTT.

CDR3 DNA: TGTGCCAGCAGGGAGGTAGGGGGGTCCACCTACAATGAGCAGTTCTTC. Protein: CASREVGGSTYNEQFF. The rearrangement uses TRBV2 and TRBJ2-1; D tentatively fits TRBD1 or TRBD2 (6 bases each). V shed 6 bases and J shed 2 bases, with 17 bases lying between them. The CDR3 is 16 amino acids. Germline loops: CDR1 SNHLY, CDR2 FYNNEI. The variable domain in full, completed from reference TRBV2 and TRBJ2-1, reads EPEVTQTPSHQVTQMGQEVILRCVPISNHLYFYWYRQILGQKVEFLVSFYNNEISEKSEIFDDQFSVERPDGSNFTLKIRSTKLEDSAMYFCASREVGGSTYNEQFFGPGTRLTVL.

This rearrangement joins TRBV7-2 to TRBJ2-2; 9 nucleotides align to TRBD2. From germline, CDR1 is SGHTA and CDR2 FQGNSA. CDR3 length: 14 residues. The V segment lost 4 bases and the J segment 6 bases; nucleotides outside the gene matches: 3. CDR3 sequence reads: CASSSSGRPGELFF. The CDR3 nucleotides read TGTGCCAGCAGCTCCAGCGGGAGGCCCGGGGAGCTGTTTTTT. The whole variable domain, remainder taken from reference TRBV7-2 and TRBJ2-2, is GAGVSQSPSNKVTEKGKDVELRCDPISGHTALYWYRQSLGQGLEFLIYFQGNSAPDKSGLPSDRFSAERTGGSVSTLTIQRTQQEDSAVYLCASSSSGRPGELFFGEGSRLTVL.